This T cell receptor beta chain was observed in a study of cytotoxic CD8 clonotypes in ibrutinib-treated CLL. Study-level information: Some 10 relapsed/refractory, some 14 treatment-naive; roughly 18 IGHV unmutated.

This clone was counted once. The intended depth for sequencing was 1 in 200,000 to 1 in 1 million T cells. TCRdb's table, derived via immunoSEQ multiplex PCR, lists solely in-frame clones and lacks some. The sample lists about 130,000 clones, approximately 80% occurring once. The germline CDR1 and CDR2 sequences are SGHRS and YFSETQ. The ends lost 1 base at V and 5 bases at J; junction bases unmatched: 9. The CDR3 is 18 amino acids. Sequenced material: PBMCs, taken after 24 months of ibrutinib treatment. The TCR comes from a human donor with chronic lymphocytic leukemia. The V call is TRBV5-1, the J call TRBJ2-5, with 15 bases identical to TRBD2. In DNA, the CDR3 is TGCGCCAGCAGCTTGCCGCGGGGACTAGCGGGGGGCCGGGAGACCCAGTACTTC. Its protein product is CASSLPRGLAGGRETQYF.